This TCR beta chain came from a study of cytomegalovirus exposure and HLA in healthy donors. Study-level points and caveats: A missense DCLRE1C variant was associated with V- and J-gene trimming of TCR beta chains in a later analysis, and an independent cohort replicated the association. Donors were assumed by presence/absence analyses to have roughly uniform sequencing depth.

Per the germline V gene, CDR1 is SGHRS and CDR2 is YFSETQ. The V end was cut by 7 bases, the J end by 5 bases, with 12 bases between. This CDR3 spans 12 amino acids. Turning to this clone: Its antigen remains unidentified.

The PCR ran on 60 Vbeta and 13 Jbeta primers. Generated by immunoSEQ multiplex PCR, the TCRdb table keeps only in-frame clones and is missing some. The sample yields over 110,000 clones, 70% to 80% seen once. The V gene is TRBV5-1, the J gene TRBJ2-5; D remains unclear. This clonotype originated in a female donor in good health and CMV-seronegative. What was sequenced was PBMCs. The CDR3 bases are TGCGCCAGCCGACGGGTCCGCGAGACCCAGTACTTC. It yields the protein CASRRVRETQYF.